This T cell receptor beta chain emerged from a study of blood T cells in healthy people across ages. The CDR3 runs to 15 residues. The V gene's germline CDR1 is SGHTA and CDR2 FQGNSA. Trimming shortened V by 1 base and J by 5 bases, and 14 bases separated the two germline ends. Using a J-beta primer mix together with a sample-barcoded 5' primer, a second PCR was run for about 7 to 12 cycles. TCRdb reprocessed the 5' RACE reads via MiXCR and lists one record per CDR3 protein. The sample records 630,000 or so distinct CDR3 sequences, roughly 31% being singletons. Study-wide findings and caveats: The study found more naive CD4+ cells and higher diversity in long-lived than aged donors.

This clonotype was observed a handful of times. What it recognizes is unknown. The material sequenced was blood. This receptor was identified in an elderly woman in good health. The V and J genes are TRBV7-2 and TRBJ2-5; the D is unclear. This CDR3 is CASSLVARLGETQYF. The CDR3 DNA is TGTGCCAGCAGCTTAGTGGCCCGACTGGGTGAGACCCAGTACTTC.